This TCR beta chain was captured in a study of T cells in Graves' hyperthyroidism and ophthalmopathy. V dropped 4 bases and J dropped 0 bases, with 10 bases sitting between them. The CDR3 covers 15 residues. Germline V gene lookup returns CDR1 GTSNPN and CDR2 SVGIG (reference sequence). TCR beta CDR3 regions were amplified from RNA. TCR CDR3 underwent first-round RT-PCR with the HTBI primer set. MiXCR was run by TCRdb on the multiplex PCR reads, yielding one entry per CDR3 protein. The sample lists 300,000 to 400,000 distinct CDR3 sequences, less than 20% occurring once. The TCR comes from a man between 18 and 29 years old with Graves' ophthalmopathy. Sequences were obtained from blood. The chain has TRBV30 and TRBJ2-6; no clear D. CDR3 DNA: TGTGCCTGGAAGGTGATGCACTCTGGGGCCAACGTCCTGACTTTC. Translating gives CAWKVMHSGANVLTF.